This TCR beta chain derives from a study of T-cell memory formation after mild COVID-19. Study-level information: The two donors had largely donor-specific TCR clusters.

With respect to this clonotype: Its antigen is undetermined.

Constant-segment primers were used for 5'RACE, and the resulting TCR alpha and TCR beta cDNA libraries carried sample barcodes and UMIs. One entry per CDR3 protein results from TCRdb running MiXCR on the 5' RACE reads. The sample has about 400,000 distinct CDR3 sequences, about 17% seen once. The V gene lost 6 bases and the J gene lost 7 bases, with 12 bases spanning the gap. CDR3 size: 12 residues. Germline loops: CDR1 MNHEY, CDR2 SVGAGI. The study, taken as a whole, reports: Pre-infection memory showed some responding clones, and this suggested that cross-reactive memory joined.

The gene calls are TRBV6-5 and TRBJ2-5, with D possibly being TRBD1 or TRBD2 (5 bases each). This sequence originates from a man aged 18 to 35 who had mild COVID-19 (a few samples of this study predate the infection). Cell type and time point are not known. The sequenced sample consisted of PBMCs or a T cell subset sorted from them (not recorded which). The CDR3 region is CASRTDAGTQYF. The CDR3 DNA follows: TGTGCCAGCAGGACAGATGCGGGGACCCAGTACTTC.